Sequencing of this TCR beta chain was carried out in a study of cytomegalovirus exposure and HLA in healthy donors. With 2 bases removed from V and 5 bases from J, the gap between germline ends came to 18 bases. The V gene's germline CDR1 is GTSNPN and CDR2 SVGIG (reference sequence). The CDR3 runs 15 residues. Sequencing was performed with immunoSEQ multiplex PCR; in TCRdb, only in-frame clones are kept and a portion is missing. The sample includes 50,000 to 65,000 clones, approximately 95% seen only once; the top ten take approximately 6.8%. This receptor was identified in a woman between 18 and 29 years old in good health and CMV-seropositive. The chain uses TRBV30 and TRBJ2-5; a possible D gene is TRBD1 (5 bases). Sequencing was carried out using PBMCs. Here the CDR3 reads CAWSIRATLGETQYF. CDR3 sequence (DNA): TGTGCCTGGAGTATCAGGGCCACGTTGGGGGAGACCCAGTACTTC.